The 14 T cell receptor beta chains given below trace back to one sample, sequenced in a study of identical twins. TCRdb reprocessed the 5' RACE reads via MiXCR and lists one record per CDR3 protein. The table has under 500,000 distinct CDR3 sequences, more than 13% seen once. The sample was also reused in another study, on yellow fever vaccine responses in identical twins.

The sequenced sample consisted of CD4+ T cells sorted from blood. The source of these receptors is a woman aged 18-29 years in good health.

This clonotype turned up a few times. CDR3 nucleotide sequence: TGTGCTAGTGGTTCCCGAACAGGGTCCTACAATGAGCAGTTCTTC. Amino acid sequence: CASGSRTGSYNEQFF. The J gene is TRBJ2-1, the V gene TRBV12-5, with D possibly matching TRBD1 (6 bases). The CDR3 extends over 15 amino acids. With 4 bases removed from V and 1 base from J, the gap between germline ends came to 11 bases. CDR1 is LGHNT, CDR2 FRNRAP, per germline.

This sequence joins TRBV5-1 and TRBJ2-1; the D is unclear. Germline V gives CDR1 SGHRS, CDR2 YFSETQ. V was clipped by 0 bases and J by 7 bases, with 14 bases between them. The CDR3 has 15 amino acids. The CDR3 DNA sequence: TGCGCCAGCAGCTTGGGTCAGACCACCGGGAATGAGCAGTTCTTC. Encoded protein: CASSLGQTTGNEQFF.

This clonotype was recorded many times. The DNA of the CDR3 is TGTGCCAGCAGTTTCCTCGGGGGAGGTGAGCAGTTCTTC. Translation gives CASSFLGGGEQFF. The V call is TRBV12-3 or TRBV12-4, the J call TRBJ2-1; the D gene is possibly TRBD2 (6 bases). This CDR3 is built from 13 residues. The V and J ends lost 3 bases and 9 bases respectively, with 12 bases between them.

The V and J genes are TRBV12-3 or TRBV12-4 and TRBJ2-2, with TRBD1 matching over 8 bases. CDR3 length: 17 residues. V lost 7 bases and J lost 7; bases outside the gene matches: 17. The CDR3 sequence: CASTPRGLDRGFGELFF. CDR3 sequence (DNA): TGTGCCAGCACCCCAAGGGGGCTAGACAGGGGCTTCGGGGAGCTGTTTTTT.

The table lists this clonotype with a few counts. The gene calls are TRBV11-3 and TRBJ2-3; no clear D. This CDR3 contains 15 residues. Germline loops: CDR1 SGHNT, CDR2 YENEEA. With 1 base removed from V and 2 bases from J, the gap between germline ends came to 10 bases. The DNA for the CDR3 is TGTGCCAGCAGCTTAGGGGTTGAGTTCACAGATACGCAGTATTTT. Protein: CASSLGVEFTDTQYF. Complete variable domain (other parts from reference TRBV11-3 and TRBJ2-3): EAGVVQSPRYKIIEKKQPVAFWCNPISGHNTLYWYLQNLGQGPELLIRYENEEAVDDSQLPKDRFSAERLKGVDSTLKIQPAELGDSAVYLCASSLGVEFTDTQYFGPGTRLTVL.

This clonotype has a handful of counts. The CDR3 DNA is TGCGCCAGCAGCTTTCCGGGGAGTGAGAAATACGAGCAGTACTTC. This gives the protein CASSFPGSEKYEQYF. V is TRBV5-1 and J is TRBJ2-7, with D maybe TRBD2 (5 bases). The CDR3 sequence is 15 residues long. Per germline, CDR1 SGHRS and CDR2 YFSETQ. V lost 2 bases and J lost 4, with 16 bases in between. The entire variable domain, with the rest obtained from reference TRBV5-1 and TRBJ2-7, is as follows: KAGVTQTPRYLIKTRGQQVTLSCSPISGHRSVSWYQQTPGQGLQFLFEYFSETQRNKGNFPGRFSGRQFSNSRSEMNVSTLELGDSALYLCASSFPGSEKYEQYFGPGTRLTVT.

The chain joins TRBV5-4 to TRBJ2-5, with a possible D match to TRBD1 (5 bases). The CDR3 spans 14 residues. V lost 1 base, J lost 3 bases, and 10 bases lay in between. Per germline, CDR1 SGHNT and CDR2 YYREEE (reference sequence). The CDR3: CASSLKGVEETQYF. The CDR3 coding sequence is TGTGCCAGCAGCTTGAAAGGGGTCGAAGAGACCCAGTACTTC.

The V call is TRBV6-2 or TRBV6-3, the J call TRBJ2-1, with D perhaps matching TRBD1 or TRBD2 (5 bases each). The germline V and J ends were trimmed by 8 bases and 16 bases, with 24 bases remaining between them. The CDR3 runs 13 residues. Germline-derived CDR1 and CDR2 are MNHEY and SVGEGT. This CDR3 is CASRPIGRDVYFF. Written as DNA, the CDR3 is TGTGCCAGCCGCCCCATCGGCAGGGACGTTTATTTCTTC.

This clonotype was seen ten or more times. This sequence joins TRBV28 and TRBJ2-1; 10 positions match TRBD1. This CDR3 has 16 residues. The V and J ends lost 4 bases and 2 bases, in that order; junction bases with no gene match: 5. CDR1 and CDR2 from the germline V gene are MDHEN and SYDVKM. The CDR3 is CASSSIGTGAYNEQFF. CDR3 DNA sequence: TGTGCCAGCAGTTCGATAGGGACAGGGGCCTACAATGAGCAGTTCTTC. Full variable domain (remainder filled in from reference TRBV28 and TRBJ2-1): DVKVTQSSRYLVKRTGEKVFLECVQDMDHENMFWYRQDPGLGLRLIYFSYDVKMKEKGDIPEGYSVSREKKERFSLILESASTNQTSMYLCASSSIGTGAYNEQFFGPGTRLTVL.

This clonotype was seen only a few times. This chain uses TRBV29-1 with TRBJ1-1; D unresolved. The CDR3 spans 14 residues. Germline CDR1 reads SQVTM; CDR2 reads ANQGSEA. Trimming stripped 1 base from V and 0 bases from J, with 9 bases between. Here the CDR3 DNA reads TGCAGCGTTGAAGCATACGGAATGAACACTGAAGCTTTCTTT. This encodes CSVEAYGMNTEAFF.

This clonotype was seen a handful of times. The rearrangement joins TRBV6-1 to TRBJ2-7, with 8 bases aligning to TRBD2. The germline V gene has CDR1 MNHNS and CDR2 SASEGT. Trimming cost V 5 bases and J 6 bases; bases outside gene matches: 15. The CDR3 covers 16 residues. In nucleotides, the CDR3 is TGTGCCAGCAGTAGAATAGCGGGATCCCTCGGCGGCGAGCAGTACTTC. Translating it yields CASSRIAGSLGGEQYF.

CDR3 nucleotide sequence: TGTGCCAGCAGCTCCCTTAGCGGGGGGCGCTACAATGAGCAGTTCTTC. Amino acid sequence: CASSSLSGGRYNEQFF. The chain uses TRBV7-9 and TRBJ2-1, with 10 positions matching TRBD2. CDR1 is SEHNR and CDR2 is FQNEAQ in the germline V gene (reference sequence). The CDR3 has 16 residues. J was trimmed by 3 bases and V by 4 bases; bases with no gene match: 6. Complete variable domain (other parts from reference TRBV7-9 and TRBJ2-1): DTGVSQNPRHKITKRGQNVTFRCDPISEHNRLYWYRQTLGQGPEFLTYFQNEAQLEKSRLLSDRFSAERPKGSFSTLEIQRTEQGDSAMYLCASSSLSGGRYNEQFFGPGTRLTVL.

This clonotype was observed a few times. CDR3 sequence reads: CASNQRGTRKTNEKLFF. CDR3 DNA sequence: TGTGCCAGCAACCAGAGGGGGACCCGGAAGACTAATGAAAAACTGTTTTTT. The V and J genes are TRBV6-1 and TRBJ1-4; TRBD1 might be the D (6 bases). The CDR3 contains 17 residues. V lost 7 bases, J lost 2 bases, and 20 bases lay in between. CDR1 and CDR2 from the germline V gene are MNHNS and SASEGT.

This chain connects TRBV11-2 to TRBJ2-3, with 15 nucleotides matching TRBD2. Losses at the gene ends were 5 bases for V and 6 bases for J; bases not matched to a gene: 0. Germline V gene data show CDR1 as SGHAT and CDR2 as FQNNGV. The CDR3 has 14 amino acids. CDR3 protein: CASSGTSGGDTQYF. CDR3 in DNA: TGTGCCAGCAGCGGGACTAGCGGGGGGGATACGCAGTATTTT.